This entry is about one T cell receptor beta chain. Its antigen is not known. This sample is part of a study of graft-versus-host responses after intestinal transplantation. Libraries were prepared by immunoSEQ multiplex PCR; TCRdb keeps only in-frame clonotypes and omits some of them. This sample yields about 70,000 clones, of which roughly 94% are seen a single time; around 0.53% belongs to the top ten. V lost 0 bases to trimming and J lost 8 bases, with 12 bases between them. The CDR3 consists of 13 residues. Per germline, CDR1 SGDLS and CDR2 YYNGEE. V gene TRBV9 combines with J gene TRBJ2-7; D is possibly TRBD1 (6 bases). Sequences were derived from unstimulated CD8+ T cells sorted from spleen or lymph node cells, sampled before intestinal transplant. The sequence derives from a human donor who received an intestinal transplant. The DNA for the CDR3 is TGTGCCAGCAGCGTAGGAGATGGGACACAGCAGTACTTC. It encodes CASSVGDGTQQYF.